This entry features one T cell receptor beta chain sequence. Antigen: not known. The entry originates in a study of cytomegalovirus exposure and HLA in healthy donors. V lost 5 bases and J lost 5; bases outside the gene matches: 5. This CDR3 contains 13 residues. Germline CDR1 is SQVTM and CDR2 is ANQGSEA. Primers: 60 Vbeta forward and 13 Jbeta reverse. Generated by immunoSEQ multiplex PCR, the TCRdb table keeps only in-frame clones and is missing some. Among some 150,000 clones listed, about 79% were seen once. Study-level points and caveats: Among TCR beta chains of equal frequency, HLA-associated ones were more clonally expanded in a later analysis. Immune exposure information comprised only CMV serostatus.

The sequenced material came from PBMCs. The receptor was derived from a female donor in good health and CMV-seropositive. The V call is TRBV29-1, the J call TRBJ2-2; 7 nucleotides match TRBD1. DNA for the CDR3: TGCAGCGTTAGGGGGCAGGGTACCGGGGAGCTGTTTTTT. It is translated as CSVRGQGTGELFF.